The present T cell receptor (beta chain) was sequenced within a study of Ad26.COV2.S vaccination and SARS-CoV-2 variants. A word on this clone: Antigen unknown.

Study results and caveats: Across vaccine and placebo recipients, the breadth of non-spike TCRs was similar.

Sequencing used immunoSEQ multiplex PCR; TCRdb keeps in-frame clones, though not all of them. The table records about 380,000 clones, 83% of them present only once. Treatment defined: 15 to 20 received Ad26.COV2.S at low or high dose, single or two shots; a few received placebo; per-sample allocation not given. Repertoires come from day 63 after the first vaccine or placebo injection. The junction had 3 bases not matched to a gene; V was cut back by 2 bases and J by 5 bases. The CDR3 is made up of 15 amino acids. Germline assignment: CDR1 SGHTA and CDR2 FQGNSA. The rearrangement links TRBV7-2 to TRBJ2-2; 9 bases are a match to TRBD1. Sequenced material: peripheral blood, taken in a trial of Ad26.COV2.S vaccine versus placebo. The clonotype originates from a person aged 18-60 years who received the Ad26.COV2.S COVID-19 vaccine or a placebo. The CDR3 nucleotides are TGTGCCAGCAGCTTATGGGGACAGGGAACCGGGGAGCTGTTTTTT. Its protein is CASSLWGQGTGELFF. Combining the CDR3 with reference TRBV7-2 and TRBJ2-2 gives the whole variable domain GAGVSQSPSNKVTEKGKDVELRCDPISGHTALYWYRQSLGQGLEFLIYFQGNSAPDKSGLPSDRFSAERTGGSVSTLTIQRTQQEDSAVYLCASSLWGQGTGELFFGEGSRLTVL.